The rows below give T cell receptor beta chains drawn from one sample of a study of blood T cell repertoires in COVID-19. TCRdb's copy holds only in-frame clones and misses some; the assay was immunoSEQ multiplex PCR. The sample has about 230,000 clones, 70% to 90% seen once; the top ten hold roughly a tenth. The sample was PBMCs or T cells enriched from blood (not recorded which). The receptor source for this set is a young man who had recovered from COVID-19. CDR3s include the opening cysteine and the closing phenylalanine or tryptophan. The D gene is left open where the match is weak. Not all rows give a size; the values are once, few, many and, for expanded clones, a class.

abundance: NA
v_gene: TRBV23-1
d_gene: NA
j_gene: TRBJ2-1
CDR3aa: CASSHRGNEQFF
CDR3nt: TGCGCCAGCAGTCACAGGGGCAATGAGCAGTTCTTC

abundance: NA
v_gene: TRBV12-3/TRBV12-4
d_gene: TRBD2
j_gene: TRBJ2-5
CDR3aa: CASTSGGQETQYF
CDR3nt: TGTGCCAGCACTAGCGGGGGGCAAGAGACCCAGTACTTC

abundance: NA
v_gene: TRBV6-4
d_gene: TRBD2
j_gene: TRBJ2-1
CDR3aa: CATTAGGPQNEQFF
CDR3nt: TGTGCCACCACGGCGGGAGGGCCTCAGAATGAGCAGTTCTTC

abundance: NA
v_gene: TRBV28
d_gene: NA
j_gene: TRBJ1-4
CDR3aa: CASRTGTGSLFF
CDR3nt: TGTGCCAGCAGAACTGGCACAGGGTCCCTGTTTTTT

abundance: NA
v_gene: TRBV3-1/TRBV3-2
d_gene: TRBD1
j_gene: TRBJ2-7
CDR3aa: CASTTRDRPYEQYF
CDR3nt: TGTGCCAGCACCACCCGGGACAGGCCCTACGAGCAGTACTTC

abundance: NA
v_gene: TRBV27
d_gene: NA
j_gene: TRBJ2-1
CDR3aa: CASSLSGGNEQFF
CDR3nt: TGTGCCAGCAGTTTATCAGGCGGCAATGAGCAGTTCTTC

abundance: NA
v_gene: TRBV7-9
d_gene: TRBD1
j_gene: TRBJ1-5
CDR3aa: CASSRTGGYSNQPQHF
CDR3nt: TGTGCCAGCAGCCGGACAGGGGGCTATAGCAATCAGCCCCAGCATTTT

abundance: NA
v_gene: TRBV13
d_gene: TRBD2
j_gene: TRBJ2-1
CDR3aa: CASSLVGRVFNEQFF
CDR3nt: TGTGCCAGCAGCTTAGTCGGGAGGGTGTTCAATGAGCAGTTCTTC

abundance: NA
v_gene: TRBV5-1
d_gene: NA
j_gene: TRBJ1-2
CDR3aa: CASSLDQAGYGYTF
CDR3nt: TGCGCCAGCAGCTTGGATCAGGCGGGGTATGGCTACACCTTC

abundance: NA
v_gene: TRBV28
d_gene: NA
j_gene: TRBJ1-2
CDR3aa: CASSFLRTGGYTF
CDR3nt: TGTGCCAGCAGTTTTCTCAGGACTGGGGGCTACACCTTC

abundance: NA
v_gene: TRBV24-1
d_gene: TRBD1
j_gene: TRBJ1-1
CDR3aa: CATKGALNTEAFF
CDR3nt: TGTGCCACCAAGGGGGCTTTGAACACTGAAGCTTTCTTT

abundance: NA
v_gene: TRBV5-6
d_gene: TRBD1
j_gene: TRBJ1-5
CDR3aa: CASSWTGEWGNQPQHF
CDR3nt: TGTGCCAGCAGCTGGACAGGGGAATGGGGAAATCAGCCCCAGCATTTT

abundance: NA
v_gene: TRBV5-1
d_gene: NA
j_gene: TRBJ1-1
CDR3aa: CASSLVPGPYEAFF
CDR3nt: TGCGCCAGCAGCTTGGTTCCAGGGCCCTATGAAGCTTTCTTT

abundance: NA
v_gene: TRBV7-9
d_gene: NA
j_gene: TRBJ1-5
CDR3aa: CASSLDIQPQHF
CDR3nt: TGTGCCAGCAGCTTAGATATTCAGCCCCAGCATTTT

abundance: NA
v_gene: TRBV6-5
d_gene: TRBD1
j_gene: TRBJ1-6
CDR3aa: CASRRTGGNSPLHF
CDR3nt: TGTGCCAGCAGACGGACAGGGGGGAATTCACCCCTCCACTTT

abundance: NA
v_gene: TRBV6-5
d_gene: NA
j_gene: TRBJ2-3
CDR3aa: CASSRQADTQYF
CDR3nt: TGTGCCAGCAGTCGACAGGCAGATACGCAGTATTTT

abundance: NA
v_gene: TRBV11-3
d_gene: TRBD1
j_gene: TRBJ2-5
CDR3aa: CASSLSTGVNQETQYF
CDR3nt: TGTGCCAGCAGCTTGAGCACAGGGGTCAACCAAGAGACCCAGTACTTC

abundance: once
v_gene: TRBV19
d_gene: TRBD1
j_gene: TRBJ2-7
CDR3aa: CASSDRVAYEQYF
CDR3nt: TGTGCCAGTAGTGACAGGGTGGCTTACGAGCAGTACTTC

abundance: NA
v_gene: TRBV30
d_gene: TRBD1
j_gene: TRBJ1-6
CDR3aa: CAWRGQLLNRPLHF
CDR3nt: TGTGCCTGGAGGGGACAGCTTCTTAATAGACCCCTCCACTTT

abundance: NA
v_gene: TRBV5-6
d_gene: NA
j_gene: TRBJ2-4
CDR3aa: CASSLGVVAKNIQYF
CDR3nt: TGTGCCAGCAGCTTGGGAGTGGTGGCCAAAAACATTCAGTACTTC

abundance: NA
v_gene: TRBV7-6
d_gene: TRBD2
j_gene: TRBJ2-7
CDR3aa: CASSPTTTLAGNSYEQYF
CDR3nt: TGTGCCAGCAGCCCTACCACGACACTAGCGGGGAACTCCTACGAGCAGTACTTC

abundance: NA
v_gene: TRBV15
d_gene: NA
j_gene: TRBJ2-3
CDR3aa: CATSGRTVEDTQYF
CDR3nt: TGTGCCACCAGCGGTCGGACAGTCGAGGATACGCAGTATTTT

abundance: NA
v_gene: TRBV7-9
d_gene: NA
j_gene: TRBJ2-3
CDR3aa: CASSLGRNPTDTQYF
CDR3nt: TGTGCCAGCAGCTTAGGGCGGAACCCGACAGATACGCAGTATTTT

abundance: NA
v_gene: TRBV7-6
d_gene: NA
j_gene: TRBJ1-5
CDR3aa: CASSSTVRNQPQHF
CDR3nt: TGTGCCAGCAGCTCGACAGTCAGGAATCAGCCCCAGCATTTT

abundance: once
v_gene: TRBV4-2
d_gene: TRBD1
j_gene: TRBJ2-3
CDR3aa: CASSQDRRSLRGPDTQYF
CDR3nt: TGTGCCAGCAGCCAAGATCGTCGGTCACTGAGGGGGCCAGATACGCAGTATTTT

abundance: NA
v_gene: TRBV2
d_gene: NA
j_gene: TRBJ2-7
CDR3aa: CASSGGEQYF
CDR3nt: TGTGCCAGCTCTGGGGGGGAGCAGTACTTC

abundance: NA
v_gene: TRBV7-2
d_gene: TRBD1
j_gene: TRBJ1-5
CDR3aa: CASSLRTGKSQPQHF
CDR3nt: TGTGCCAGCAGCTTAAGGACAGGGAAGAGTCAGCCCCAGCATTTT

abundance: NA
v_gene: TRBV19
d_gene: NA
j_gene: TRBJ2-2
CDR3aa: CASSLDLNTGELFF
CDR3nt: TGTGCCAGTAGTTTAGACCTTAACACCGGGGAGCTGTTTTTT

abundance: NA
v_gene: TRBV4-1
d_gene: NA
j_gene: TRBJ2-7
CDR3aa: CASSPRVVPGQYF
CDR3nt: TGCGCCAGCAGTCCACGGGTGGTTCCGGGGCAGTACTTC

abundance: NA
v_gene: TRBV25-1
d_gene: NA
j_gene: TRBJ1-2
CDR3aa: CASSPSMYYGYTF
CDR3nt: TGTGCCAGCAGTCCGAGTATGTACTATGGCTACACCTTC

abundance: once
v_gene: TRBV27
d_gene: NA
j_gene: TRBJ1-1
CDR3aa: CASSGQLNTEAFF
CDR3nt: TGTGCCAGCAGTGGACAGCTGAACACTGAAGCTTTCTTT

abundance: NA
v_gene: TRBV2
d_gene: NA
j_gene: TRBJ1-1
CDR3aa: CASSGRRSDTEAFF
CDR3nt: TGTGCCAGCAGTGGTAGGAGGTCAGACACTGAAGCTTTCTTT

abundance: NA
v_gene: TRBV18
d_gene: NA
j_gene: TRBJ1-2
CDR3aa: CASSPRDPPGYTF
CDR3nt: TGTGCCAGCTCACCGCGGGACCCCCCGGGCTACACCTTC

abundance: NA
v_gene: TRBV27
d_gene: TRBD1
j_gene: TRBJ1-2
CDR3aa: CASRVGSTGGAVPYGYTF
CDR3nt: TGTGCCAGCAGGGTGGGTTCGACAGGGGGCGCAGTACCCTATGGCTACACCTTC

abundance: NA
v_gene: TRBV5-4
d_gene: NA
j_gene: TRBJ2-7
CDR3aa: CASSLGGLRGSYEQYF
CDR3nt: TGTGCCAGCAGCTTGGGGGGCTTGCGGGGTTCCTACGAGCAGTACTTC

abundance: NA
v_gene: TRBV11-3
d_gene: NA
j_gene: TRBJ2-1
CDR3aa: CASSRKGAPYNEQFF
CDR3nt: TGTGCCAGCAGTCGTAAAGGGGCGCCCTACAATGAGCAGTTCTTC

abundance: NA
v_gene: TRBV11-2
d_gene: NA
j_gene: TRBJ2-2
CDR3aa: CASSLLRSTGELFF
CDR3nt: TGTGCCAGCAGCTTACTAAGGAGCACCGGGGAGCTGTTTTTT

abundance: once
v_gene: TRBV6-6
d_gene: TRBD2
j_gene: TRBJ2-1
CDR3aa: CASSPGLAGEGGPYNEQFF
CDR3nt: TGTGCCAGCAGTCCGGGACTAGCGGGAGAAGGGGGCCCGTACAATGAGCAGTTCTTC

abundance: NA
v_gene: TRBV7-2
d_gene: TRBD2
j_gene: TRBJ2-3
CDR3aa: CASSLRSGGDSTDTQYF
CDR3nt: TGTGCCAGCAGCCTTCGGAGCGGGGGAGACAGCACAGATACGCAGTATTTT

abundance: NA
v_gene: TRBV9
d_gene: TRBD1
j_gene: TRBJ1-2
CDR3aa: CASSAQPGTGYGYTF
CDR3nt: TGTGCCAGCAGCGCACAACCCGGGACAGGATATGGCTACACCTTC

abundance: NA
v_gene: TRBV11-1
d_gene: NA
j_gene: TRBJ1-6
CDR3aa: CASSTGLDSPLHF
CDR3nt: TGTGCCAGCAGCACAGGACTAGATTCACCCCTCCACTTT

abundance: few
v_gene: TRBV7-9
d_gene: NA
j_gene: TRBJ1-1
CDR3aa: CASSLERTAAAFF
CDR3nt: TGTGCCAGCAGCTTAGAACGGACAGCGGCAGCTTTCTTT

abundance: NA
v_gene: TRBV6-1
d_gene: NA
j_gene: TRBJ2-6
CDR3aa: CASREQGFFRGANVLTF
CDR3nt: TGTGCCAGCAGGGAACAGGGTTTTTTTCGTGGGGCCAACGTCCTGACTTTC

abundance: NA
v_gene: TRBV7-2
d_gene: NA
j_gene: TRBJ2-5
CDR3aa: CASSGGAVQETQYF
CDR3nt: TGTGCCAGCAGCGGGGGGGCGGTCCAAGAGACCCAGTACTTC

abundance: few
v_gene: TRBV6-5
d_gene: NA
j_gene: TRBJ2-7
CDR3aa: CASSTPYEQYF
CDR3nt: TGTGCCAGCAGCACACCCTACGAGCAGTACTTC

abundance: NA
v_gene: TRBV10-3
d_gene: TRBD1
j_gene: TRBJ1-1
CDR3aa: CAISRDRGDVRTEAFF
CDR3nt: TGTGCCATCAGCCGGGACAGGGGGGATGTGAGAACTGAAGCTTTCTTT

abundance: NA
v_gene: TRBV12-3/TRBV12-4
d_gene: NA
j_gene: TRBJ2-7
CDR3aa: CASTRGYEQYF
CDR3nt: TGTGCCAGCACCCGCGGGTACGAGCAGTACTTC

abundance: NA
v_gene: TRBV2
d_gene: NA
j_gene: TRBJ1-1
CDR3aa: CAQRGQGNTEAFF
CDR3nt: TGTGCCCAGAGGGGACAAGGGAACACTGAAGCTTTCTTT

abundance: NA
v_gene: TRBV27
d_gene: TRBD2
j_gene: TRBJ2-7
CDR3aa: CASSTGGDEQYF
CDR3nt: TGTGCCAGCAGCACGGGAGGTGACGAGCAGTACTTC

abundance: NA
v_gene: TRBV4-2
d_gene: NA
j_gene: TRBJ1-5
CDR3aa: CASSQEYFSNQPQHF
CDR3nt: TGTGCCAGCAGCCAAGAATACTTTAGCAATCAGCCCCAGCATTTT

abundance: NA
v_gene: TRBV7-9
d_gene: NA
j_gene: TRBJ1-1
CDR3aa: CASSLGGVMTEYTEAFF
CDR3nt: TGTGCCAGCAGCTTAGGCGGAGTTATGACAGAGTACACTGAAGCTTTCTTT

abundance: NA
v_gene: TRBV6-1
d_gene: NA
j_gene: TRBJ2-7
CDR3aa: CASSEFPSSIQGNYEQYF
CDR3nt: TGTGCCAGCAGTGAATTCCCATCATCAATCCAGGGGAACTACGAGCAGTACTTC